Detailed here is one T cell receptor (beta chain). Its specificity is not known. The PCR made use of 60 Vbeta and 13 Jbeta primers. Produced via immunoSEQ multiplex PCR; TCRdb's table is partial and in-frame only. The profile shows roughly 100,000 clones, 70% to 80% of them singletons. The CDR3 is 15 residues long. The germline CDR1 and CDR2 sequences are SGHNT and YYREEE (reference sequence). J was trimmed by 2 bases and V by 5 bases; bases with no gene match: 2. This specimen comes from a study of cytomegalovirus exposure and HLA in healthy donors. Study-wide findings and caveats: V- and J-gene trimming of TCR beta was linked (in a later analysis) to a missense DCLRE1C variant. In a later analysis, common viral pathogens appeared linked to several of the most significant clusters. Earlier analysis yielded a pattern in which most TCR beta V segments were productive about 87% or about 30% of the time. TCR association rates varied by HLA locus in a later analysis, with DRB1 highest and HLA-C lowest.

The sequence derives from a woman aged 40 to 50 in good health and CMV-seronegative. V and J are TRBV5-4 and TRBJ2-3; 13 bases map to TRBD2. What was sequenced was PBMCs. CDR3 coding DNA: TGTGCCAGCAGAGGGACTAGCGGGGCCACAGATACGCAGTATTTT. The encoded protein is CASRGTSGATDTQYF. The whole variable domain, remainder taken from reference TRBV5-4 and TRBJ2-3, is ETGVTQSPTHLIKTRGQQVTLRCSSQSGHNTVSWYQQALGQGPQFIFQYYREEENGRGNFPPRFSGLQFPNYSSELNVNALELDDSALYLCASRGTSGATDTQYFGPGTRLTVL.